This T cell receptor (beta chain) was retrieved from a study of spatial heterogeneity in lung cancer. Study-level results: The estimate shows that only approximately 6.6% of tumor T cells were covered for alpha and approximately 13% for beta chains. Tumor mutation count correlated with how many alpha and beta TCRs expanded intratumorally.

This clonotype is labeled medium-sized. What it binds is not known. As for time point: sample taken at primary tumor resection. A total of 72 untreated early-stage non-small cell lung cancer patients served as donors. No cell sorting; template was whole RNA from tumor, lung tissue or PBMC. A unique molecular identifier was attached to every TCR cDNA molecule. TCRdb reanalysed the 5' RACE reads using MiXCR and keeps one entry per CDR3 protein. The table records 7,500 to 9,000 distinct CDR3 sequences, 7% of them present only once. This CDR3 region has 15 residues. Germline V gives CDR1 LGHNA, CDR2 YNFKEQ. V trimming: 0 bases; J trimming: 4 bases; junction bases outside the gene matches: 3.

The sample here was lung tumor tissue, taken at surgery. V and J are TRBV4-2 and TRBJ1-5; 7 bases map to TRBD1. The sequence derives from a male donor with early-stage non-small cell lung cancer. The CDR3 region has the DNA TGTGCCAGCAGCCAAGAGTGGACAGGAAATCAGCCCCAGCATTTT. Translating it yields CASSQEWTGNQPQHF.